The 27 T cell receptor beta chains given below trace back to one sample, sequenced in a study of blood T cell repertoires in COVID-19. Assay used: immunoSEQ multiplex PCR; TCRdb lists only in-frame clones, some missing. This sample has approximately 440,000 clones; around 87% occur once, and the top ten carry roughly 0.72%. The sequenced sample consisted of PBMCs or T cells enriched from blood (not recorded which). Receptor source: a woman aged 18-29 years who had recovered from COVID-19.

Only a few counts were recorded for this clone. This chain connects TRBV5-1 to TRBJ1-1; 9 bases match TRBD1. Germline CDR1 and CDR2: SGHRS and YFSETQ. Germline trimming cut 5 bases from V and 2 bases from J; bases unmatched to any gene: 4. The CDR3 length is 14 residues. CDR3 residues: CASRLQGANTEAFF. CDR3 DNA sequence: TGCGCCAGCAGATTACAGGGGGCCAACACTGAAGCTTTCTTT.

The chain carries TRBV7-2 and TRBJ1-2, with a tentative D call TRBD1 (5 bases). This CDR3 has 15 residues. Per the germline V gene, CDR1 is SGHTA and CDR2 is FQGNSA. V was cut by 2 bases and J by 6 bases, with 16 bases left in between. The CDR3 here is CASSLRGRERNGYTF. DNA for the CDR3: TGTGCCAGCAGCTTACGCGGCAGGGAAAGAAATGGCTACACCTTC.

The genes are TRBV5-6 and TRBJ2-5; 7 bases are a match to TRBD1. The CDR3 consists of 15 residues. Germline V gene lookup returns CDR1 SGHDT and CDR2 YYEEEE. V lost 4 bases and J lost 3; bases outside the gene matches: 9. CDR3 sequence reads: CASSRALGGEETQYF. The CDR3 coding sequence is TGTGCCAGCAGCCGGGCCTTAGGGGGCGAAGAGACCCAGTACTTC.

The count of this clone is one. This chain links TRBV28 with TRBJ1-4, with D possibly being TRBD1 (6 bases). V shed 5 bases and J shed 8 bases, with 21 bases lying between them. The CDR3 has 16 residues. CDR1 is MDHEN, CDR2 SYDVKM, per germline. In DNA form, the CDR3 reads TGTGCCAGCAGTCGCCGTCCGAGGGGGGGGGACGAAAAACTGTTTTTT. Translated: CASSRRPRGGDEKLFF. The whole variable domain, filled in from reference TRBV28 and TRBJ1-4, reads DVKVTQSSRYLVKRTGEKVFLECVQDMDHENMFWYRQDPGLGLRLIYFSYDVKMKEKGDIPEGYSVSREKKERFSLILESASTNQTSMYLCASSRRPRGGDEKLFFGSGTQLSVL.

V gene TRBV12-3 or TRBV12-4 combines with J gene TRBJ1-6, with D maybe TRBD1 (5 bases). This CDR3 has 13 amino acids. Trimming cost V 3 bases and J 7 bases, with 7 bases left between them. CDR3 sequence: CASSLGGNSPLHF. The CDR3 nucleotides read TGTGCCAGCAGTTTGGGGGGAAATTCACCCCTCCACTTT.

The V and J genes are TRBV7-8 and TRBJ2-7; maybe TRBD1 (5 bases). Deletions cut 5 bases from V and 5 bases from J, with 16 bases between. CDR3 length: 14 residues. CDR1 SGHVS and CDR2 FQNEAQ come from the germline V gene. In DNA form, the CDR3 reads TGTGCCAGCAGCGAGCACAGGCTCAACCACGAGCAGTACTTC. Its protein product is CASSEHRLNHEQYF.

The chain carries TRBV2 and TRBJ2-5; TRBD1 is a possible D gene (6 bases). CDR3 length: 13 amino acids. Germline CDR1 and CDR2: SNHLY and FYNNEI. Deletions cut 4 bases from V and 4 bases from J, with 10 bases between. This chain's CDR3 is CASSGQVGETQYF. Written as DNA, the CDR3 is TGTGCCAGCAGTGGACAGGTGGGAGAGACCCAGTACTTC.

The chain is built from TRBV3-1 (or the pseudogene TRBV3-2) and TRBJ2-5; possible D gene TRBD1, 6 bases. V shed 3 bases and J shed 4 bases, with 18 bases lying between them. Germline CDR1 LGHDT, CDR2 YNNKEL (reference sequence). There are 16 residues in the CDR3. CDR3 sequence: CASSQIGTGSPETQYF. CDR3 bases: TGTGCCAGCAGCCAGATCGGAACAGGGAGTCCAGAGACCCAGTACTTC.

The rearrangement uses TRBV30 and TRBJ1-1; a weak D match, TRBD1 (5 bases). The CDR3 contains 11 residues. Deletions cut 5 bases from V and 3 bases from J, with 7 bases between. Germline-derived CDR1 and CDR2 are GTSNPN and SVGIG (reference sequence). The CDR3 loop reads CAWDRDTEAFF. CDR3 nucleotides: TGTGCCTGGGACAGAGACACTGAAGCTTTCTTT.

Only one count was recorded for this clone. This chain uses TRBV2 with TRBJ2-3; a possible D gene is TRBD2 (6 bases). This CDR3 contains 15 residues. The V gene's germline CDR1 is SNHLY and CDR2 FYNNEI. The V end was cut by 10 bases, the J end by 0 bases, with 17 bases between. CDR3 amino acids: CATSNSGLSTDTQYF. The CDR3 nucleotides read TGTGCCACCAGCAATTCGGGACTCAGCACAGATACGCAGTATTTT.

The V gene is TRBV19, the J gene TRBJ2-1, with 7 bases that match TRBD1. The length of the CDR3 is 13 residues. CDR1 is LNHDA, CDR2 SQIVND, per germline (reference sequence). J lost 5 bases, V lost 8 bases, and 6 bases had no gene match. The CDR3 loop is CASSRGPDNEQFF. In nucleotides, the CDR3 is TGTGCCAGTTCGAGGGGGCCGGACAATGAGCAGTTCTTC.

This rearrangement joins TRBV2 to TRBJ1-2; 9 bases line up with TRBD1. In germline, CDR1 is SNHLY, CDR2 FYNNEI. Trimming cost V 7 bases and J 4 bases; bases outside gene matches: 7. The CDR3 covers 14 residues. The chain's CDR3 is CASKGTGHTYGYTF. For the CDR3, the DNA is TGTGCCAGCAAGGGGACAGGGCATACCTATGGCTACACCTTC.

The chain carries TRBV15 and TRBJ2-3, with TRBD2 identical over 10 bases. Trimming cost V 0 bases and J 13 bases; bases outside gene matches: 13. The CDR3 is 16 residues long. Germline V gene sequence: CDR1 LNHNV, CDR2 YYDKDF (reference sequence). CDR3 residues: CATSRDLSGGPGGEYF. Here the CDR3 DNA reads TGTGCCACCAGCAGAGATCTTAGCGGGGGGCCTGGCGGAGAGTATTTT.

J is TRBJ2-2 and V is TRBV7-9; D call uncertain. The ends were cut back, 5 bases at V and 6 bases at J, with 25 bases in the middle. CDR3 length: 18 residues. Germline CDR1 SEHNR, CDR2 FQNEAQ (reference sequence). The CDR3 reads CASSPDKPGLTTAGELFF. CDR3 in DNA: TGTGCCAGCAGCCCGGATAAGCCCGGATTAACCACAGCCGGGGAGCTGTTTTTT. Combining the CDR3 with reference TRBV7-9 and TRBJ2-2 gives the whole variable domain DTGVSQNPRHKITKRGQNVTFRCDPISEHNRLYWYRQTLGQGPEFLTYFQNEAQLEKSRLLSDRFSAERPKGSFSTLEIQRTEQGDSAMYLCASSPDKPGLTTAGELFFGEGSRLTVL.

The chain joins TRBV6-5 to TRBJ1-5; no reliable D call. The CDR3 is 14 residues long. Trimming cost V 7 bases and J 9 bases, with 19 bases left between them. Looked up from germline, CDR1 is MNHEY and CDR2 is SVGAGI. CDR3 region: CASTWEGGVGPQHF. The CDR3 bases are TGTGCCAGCACCTGGGAGGGAGGCGTGGGGCCCCAGCATTTT.

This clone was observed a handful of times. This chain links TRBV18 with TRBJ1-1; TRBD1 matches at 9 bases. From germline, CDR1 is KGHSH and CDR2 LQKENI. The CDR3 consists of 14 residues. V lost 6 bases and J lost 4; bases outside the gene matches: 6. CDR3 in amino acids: CASSWTGEGTEAFF. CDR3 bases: TGTGCCAGCTCGTGGACAGGGGAGGGCACTGAAGCTTTCTTT. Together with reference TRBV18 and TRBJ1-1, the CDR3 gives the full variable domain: NAGVMQNPRHLVRRRGQEARLRCSPMKGHSHVYWYRQLPEEGLKFMVYLQKENIIDESGMPKERFSAEFPKEGPSILRIQQVVRGDSAAYFCASSWTGEGTEAFFGQGTRLTVV.

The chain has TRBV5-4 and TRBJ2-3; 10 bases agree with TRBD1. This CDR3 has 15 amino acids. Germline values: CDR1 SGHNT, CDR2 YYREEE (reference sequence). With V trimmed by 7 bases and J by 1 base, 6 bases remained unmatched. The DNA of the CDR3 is TGTGCCAGCCGCTCCGGGACAGGGGGCACAGATACGCAGTATTTT. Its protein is CASRSGTGGTDTQYF.

CDR3 in amino acids: CASSFYRDTEAFF. As DNA, the CDR3 is TGTGCCAGCAGTTTTTACAGGGACACTGAAGCTTTCTTT. The chain uses TRBV6-5 and TRBJ1-1; possibly TRBD1 for D (6 bases). Germline CDR1 reads MNHEY; CDR2 reads SVGAGI. The germline V and J ends were trimmed by 4 bases and 3 bases, with 9 bases remaining between them. This CDR3 spans 13 amino acids.

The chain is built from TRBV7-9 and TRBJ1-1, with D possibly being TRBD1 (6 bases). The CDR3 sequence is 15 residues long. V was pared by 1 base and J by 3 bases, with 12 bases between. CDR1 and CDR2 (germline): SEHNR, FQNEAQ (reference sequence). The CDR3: CASSLGAGADTEAFF. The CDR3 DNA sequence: TGTGCCAGCAGCTTAGGAGCGGGGGCCGACACTGAAGCTTTCTTT.

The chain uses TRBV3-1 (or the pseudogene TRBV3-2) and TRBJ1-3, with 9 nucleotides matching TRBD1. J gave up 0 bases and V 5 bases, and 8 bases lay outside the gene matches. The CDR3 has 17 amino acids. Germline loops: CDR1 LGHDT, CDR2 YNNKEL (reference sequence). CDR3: CASSFTGGYLSGNTIYF. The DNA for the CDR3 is TGTGCCAGCAGCTTCACAGGGGGCTACCTCTCTGGAAACACCATATATTTT.

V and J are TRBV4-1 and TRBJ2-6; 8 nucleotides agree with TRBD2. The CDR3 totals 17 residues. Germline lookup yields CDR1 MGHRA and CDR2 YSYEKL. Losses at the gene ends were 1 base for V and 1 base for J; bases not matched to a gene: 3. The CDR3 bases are TGCGCCAGCAGCCAAGCGGGGGGGAGATCTGGGGCCAACGTCCTGACTTTC. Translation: CASSQAGGRSGANVLTF.

CDR3 DNA: TGTGCCAGCAGCCAAGAAGCGGGGGGAGCAGGAAACACCATATATTTT. Protein: CASSQEAGGAGNTIYF. The rearrangement joins TRBV3-1 (or the pseudogene TRBV3-2) to TRBJ1-3, with TRBD1 as a possible D gene (5 bases). The CDR3 loop spans 16 amino acids. Trimming took 0 bases from V and 4 from J, leaving 13 bases between them. Germline V CDR1 and CDR2: LGHDT, YNNKEL (reference sequence).

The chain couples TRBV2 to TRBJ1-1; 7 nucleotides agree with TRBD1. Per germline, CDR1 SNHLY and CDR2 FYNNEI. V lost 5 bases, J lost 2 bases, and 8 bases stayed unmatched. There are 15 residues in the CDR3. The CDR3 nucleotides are TGTGCCAGCAGTCTTTCAGGGACAGACAACACTGAAGCTTTCTTT. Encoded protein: CASSLSGTDNTEAFF.

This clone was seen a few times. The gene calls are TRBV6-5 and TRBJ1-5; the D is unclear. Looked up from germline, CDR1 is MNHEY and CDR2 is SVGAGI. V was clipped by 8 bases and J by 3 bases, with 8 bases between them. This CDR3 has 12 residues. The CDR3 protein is CASAGANQPQHF. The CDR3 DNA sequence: TGTGCCAGCGCCGGAGCCAATCAGCCCCAGCATTTT.

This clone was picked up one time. The CDR3 loop reads CASSEAGGGTEAFF. Written as DNA, the CDR3 is TGTGCCAGCAGTGAAGCGGGGGGGGGCACTGAAGCTTTCTTT. The rearrangement links TRBV2 to TRBJ1-1, with D perhaps matching TRBD1 (5 bases). Germline lookup yields CDR1 SNHLY and CDR2 FYNNEI. This CDR3 spans 14 amino acids. Deletions cut 0 bases from V and 4 bases from J, with 9 bases between. The variable domain in full, with the rest retrieved from reference TRBV2 and TRBJ1-1, is EPEVTQTPSHQVTQMGQEVILRCVPISNHLYFYWYRQILGQKVEFLVSFYNNEISEKSEIFDDQFSVERPDGSNFTLKIRSTKLEDSAMYFCASSEAGGGTEAFFGQGTRLTVV.

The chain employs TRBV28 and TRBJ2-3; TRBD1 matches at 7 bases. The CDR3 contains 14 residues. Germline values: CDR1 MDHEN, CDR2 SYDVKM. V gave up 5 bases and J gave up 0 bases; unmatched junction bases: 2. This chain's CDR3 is CASSRDSSTDTQYF. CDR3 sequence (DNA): TGTGCCAGCAGTCGGGACAGTAGCACAGATACGCAGTATTTT.

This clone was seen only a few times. CDR3 sequence reads: CASSPGTGTATSYTF. In nucleotides, the CDR3 is TGTGCCAGCAGCCCCGGAACTGGGACAGCTACTAGCTACACCTTC. The chain is built from TRBV6-4 and TRBJ1-2; TRBD1 agrees at 7 bases. V dropped 6 bases and J dropped 9; count of bases not matched to a gene: 16. CDR3 length equals 15 residues. Germline V gene sequence: CDR1 MRHNA, CDR2 SNTAGT.